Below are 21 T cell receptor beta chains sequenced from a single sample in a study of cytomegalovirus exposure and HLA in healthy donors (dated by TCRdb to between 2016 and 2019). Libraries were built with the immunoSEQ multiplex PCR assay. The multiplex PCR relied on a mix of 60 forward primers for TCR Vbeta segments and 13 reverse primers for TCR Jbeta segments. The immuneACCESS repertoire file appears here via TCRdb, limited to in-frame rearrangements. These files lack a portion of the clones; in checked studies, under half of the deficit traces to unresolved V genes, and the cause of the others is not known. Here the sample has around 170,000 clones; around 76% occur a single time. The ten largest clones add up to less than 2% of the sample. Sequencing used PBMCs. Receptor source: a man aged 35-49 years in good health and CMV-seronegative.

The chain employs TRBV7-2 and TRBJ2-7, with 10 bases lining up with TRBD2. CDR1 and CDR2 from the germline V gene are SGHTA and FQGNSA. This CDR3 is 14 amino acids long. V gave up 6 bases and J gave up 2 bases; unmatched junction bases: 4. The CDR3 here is CASRQTSGAYEQYF. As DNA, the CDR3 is TGTGCCAGCAGACAAACTAGCGGGGCCTACGAGCAGTACTTC.

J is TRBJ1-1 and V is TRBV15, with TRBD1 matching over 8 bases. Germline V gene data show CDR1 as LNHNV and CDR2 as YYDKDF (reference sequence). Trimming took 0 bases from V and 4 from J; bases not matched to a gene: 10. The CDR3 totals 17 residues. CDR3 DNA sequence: TGTGCCACCAGCAGAGATAATCTTGGGCAGGGGGCCACTGAAGCTTTCTTT. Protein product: CATSRDNLGQGATEAFF.

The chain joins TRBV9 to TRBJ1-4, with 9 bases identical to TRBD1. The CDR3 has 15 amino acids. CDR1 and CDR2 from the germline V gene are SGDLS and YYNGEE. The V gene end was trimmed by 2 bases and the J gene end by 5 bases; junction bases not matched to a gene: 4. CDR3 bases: TGTGCCAGCAGCGTCCTTGACAGGGGGAATGAAAAACTGTTTTTT. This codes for CASSVLDRGNEKLFF.

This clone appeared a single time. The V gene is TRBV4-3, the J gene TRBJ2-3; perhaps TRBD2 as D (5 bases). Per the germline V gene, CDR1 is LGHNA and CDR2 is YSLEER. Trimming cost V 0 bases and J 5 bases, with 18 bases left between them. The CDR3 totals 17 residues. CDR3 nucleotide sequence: TGCGCCAGCAGCCAAGATATGGCGAGGGATCCGCAAGATACGCAGTATTTT. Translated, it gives CASSQDMARDPQDTQYF.

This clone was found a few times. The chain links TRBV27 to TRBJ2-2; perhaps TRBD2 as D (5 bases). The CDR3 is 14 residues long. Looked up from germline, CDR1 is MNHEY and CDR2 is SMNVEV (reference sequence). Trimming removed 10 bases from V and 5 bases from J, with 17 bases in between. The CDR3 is CAIGSGGRTGELFF. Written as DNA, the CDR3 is TGTGCCATAGGGAGCGGCGGTCGGACCGGGGAGCTGTTTTTT.

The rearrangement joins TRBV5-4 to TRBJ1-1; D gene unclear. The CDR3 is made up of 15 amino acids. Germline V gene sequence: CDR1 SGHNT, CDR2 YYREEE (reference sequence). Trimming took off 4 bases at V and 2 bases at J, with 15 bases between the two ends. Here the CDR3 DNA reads TGTGCCAGCAGCACAGAACCGGGAACAAACACTGAAGCTTTCTTT. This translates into CASSTEPGTNTEAFF.

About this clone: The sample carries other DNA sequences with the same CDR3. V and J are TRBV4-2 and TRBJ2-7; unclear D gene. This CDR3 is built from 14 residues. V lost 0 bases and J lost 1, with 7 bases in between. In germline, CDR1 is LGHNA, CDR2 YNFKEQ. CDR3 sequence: CASSQDLRSYEQYF. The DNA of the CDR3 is TGTGCCAGCAGCCAAGATTTGAGGTCCTACGAGCAGTACTTC.

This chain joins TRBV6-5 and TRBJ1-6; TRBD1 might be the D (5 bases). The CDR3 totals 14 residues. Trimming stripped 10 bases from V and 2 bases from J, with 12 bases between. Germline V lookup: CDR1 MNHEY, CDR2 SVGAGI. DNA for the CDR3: TGTGCCACCCTAGACAGAACCTATAATTCACCCCTCCACTTT. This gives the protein CATLDRTYNSPLHF.

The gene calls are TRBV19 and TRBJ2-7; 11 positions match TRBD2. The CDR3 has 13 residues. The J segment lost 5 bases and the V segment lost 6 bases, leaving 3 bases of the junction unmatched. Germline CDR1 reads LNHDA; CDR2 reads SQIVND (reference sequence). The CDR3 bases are TGTGCCAGTAGGGGACTAGCGGTCGACGAGCAGTACTTC. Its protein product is CASRGLAVDEQYF.

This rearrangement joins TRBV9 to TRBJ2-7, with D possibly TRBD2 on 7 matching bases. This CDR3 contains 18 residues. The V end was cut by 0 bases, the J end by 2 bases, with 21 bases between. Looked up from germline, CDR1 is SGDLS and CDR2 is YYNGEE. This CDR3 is CASSVGDVTGGRAYEQYF. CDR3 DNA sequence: TGTGCCAGCAGCGTAGGGGACGTGACAGGTGGGAGGGCCTACGAGCAGTACTTC.

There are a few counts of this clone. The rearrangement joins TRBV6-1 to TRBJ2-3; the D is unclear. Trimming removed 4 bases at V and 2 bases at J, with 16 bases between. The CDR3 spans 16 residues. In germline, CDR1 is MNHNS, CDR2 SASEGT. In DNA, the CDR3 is TGTGCCAGCAGTGCACGGGTAGGCAGTAACACAGATACGCAGTATTTT. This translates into CASSARVGSNTDTQYF.

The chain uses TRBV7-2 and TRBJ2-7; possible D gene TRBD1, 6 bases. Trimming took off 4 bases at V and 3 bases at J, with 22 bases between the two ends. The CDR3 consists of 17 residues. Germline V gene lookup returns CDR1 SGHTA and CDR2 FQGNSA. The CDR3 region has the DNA TGTGCCAGCAGCTCCGGCGATCACAGGGTATATGACTACGAGCAGTACTTC. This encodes CASSSGDHRVYDYEQYF.

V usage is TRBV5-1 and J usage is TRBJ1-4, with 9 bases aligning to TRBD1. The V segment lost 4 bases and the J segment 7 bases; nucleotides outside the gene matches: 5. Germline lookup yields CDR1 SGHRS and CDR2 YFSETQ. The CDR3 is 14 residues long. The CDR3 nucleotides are TGCGCCAGCAGCGTCGGGACAGGGTTTGAAAAACTGTTTTTT. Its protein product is CASSVGTGFEKLFF.

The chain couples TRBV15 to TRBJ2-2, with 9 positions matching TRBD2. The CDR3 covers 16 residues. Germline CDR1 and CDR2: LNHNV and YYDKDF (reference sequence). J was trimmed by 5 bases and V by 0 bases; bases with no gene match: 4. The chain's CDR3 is CATSREGSGGTGELFF. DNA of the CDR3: TGTGCCACCAGCAGAGAAGGTAGCGGGGGTACCGGGGAGCTGTTTTTT.

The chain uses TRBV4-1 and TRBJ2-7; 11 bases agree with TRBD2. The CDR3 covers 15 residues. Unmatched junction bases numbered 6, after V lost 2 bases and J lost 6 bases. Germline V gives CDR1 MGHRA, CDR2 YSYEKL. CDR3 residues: CASSQTIAGGPEQYF. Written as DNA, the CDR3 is TGCGCCAGCAGCCAAACTATAGCGGGGGGGCCCGAGCAGTACTTC.

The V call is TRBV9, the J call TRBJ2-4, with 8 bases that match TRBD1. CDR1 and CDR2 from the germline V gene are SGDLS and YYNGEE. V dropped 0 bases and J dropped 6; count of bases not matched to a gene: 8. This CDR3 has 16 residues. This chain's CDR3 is CASSVGPGQGSNIQYF. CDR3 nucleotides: TGTGCCAGCAGCGTAGGCCCCGGACAGGGTTCAAACATTCAGTACTTC.

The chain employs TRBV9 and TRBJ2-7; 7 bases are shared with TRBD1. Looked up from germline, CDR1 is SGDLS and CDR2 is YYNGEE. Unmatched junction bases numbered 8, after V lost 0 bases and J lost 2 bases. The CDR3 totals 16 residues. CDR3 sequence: CASSVGATGKTYEQYF. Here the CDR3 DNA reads TGTGCCAGCAGCGTAGGGGCGACAGGGAAAACCTACGAGCAGTACTTC. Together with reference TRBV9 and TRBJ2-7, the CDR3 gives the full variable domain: DSGVTQTPKHLITATGQRVTLRCSPRSGDLSVYWYQQSLDQGLQFLIQYYNGEERAKGNILERFSAQQFPDLHSELNLSSLELGDSALYFCASSVGATGKTYEQYFGPGTRLTVT.

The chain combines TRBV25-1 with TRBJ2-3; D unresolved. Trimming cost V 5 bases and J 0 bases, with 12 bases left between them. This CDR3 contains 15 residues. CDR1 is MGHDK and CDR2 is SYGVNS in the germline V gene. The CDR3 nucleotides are TGTGCCAGCAGTCCCCAGGTTCCTAGCACAGATACGCAGTATTTT. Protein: CASSPQVPSTDTQYF. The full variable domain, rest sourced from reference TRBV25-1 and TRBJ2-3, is EADIYQTPRYLVIGTGKKITLECSQTMGHDKMYWYQQDPGMELHLIHYSYGVNSTEKGDLSSESTVSRIRTEHFPLTLESARPSHTSQYLCASSPQVPSTDTQYFGPGTRLTVL.

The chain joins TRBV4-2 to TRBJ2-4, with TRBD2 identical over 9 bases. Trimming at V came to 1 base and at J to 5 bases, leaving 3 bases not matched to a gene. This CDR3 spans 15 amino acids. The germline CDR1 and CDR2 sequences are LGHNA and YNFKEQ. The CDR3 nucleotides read TGTGCCAGCAGCCAAGCGGGCGGGGGGGAAAACATTCAGTACTTC. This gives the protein CASSQAGGGENIQYF.

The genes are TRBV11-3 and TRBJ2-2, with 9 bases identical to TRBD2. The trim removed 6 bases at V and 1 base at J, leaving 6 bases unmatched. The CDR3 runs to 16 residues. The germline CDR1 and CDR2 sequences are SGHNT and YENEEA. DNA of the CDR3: TGTGCCAGCAGAAGGAGCGGGGGGCGGAACACCGGGGAGCTGTTTTTT. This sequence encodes CASRRSGGRNTGELFF.

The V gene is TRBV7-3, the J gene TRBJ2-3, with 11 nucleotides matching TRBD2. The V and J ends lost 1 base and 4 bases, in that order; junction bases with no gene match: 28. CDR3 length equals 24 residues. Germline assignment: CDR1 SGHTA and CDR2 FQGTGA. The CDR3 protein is CASSLRAQGRGPPLAGVVADTQYF. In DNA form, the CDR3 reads TGTGCCAGCAGCTTAAGGGCCCAGGGCAGGGGGCCCCCACTAGCGGGAGTGGTCGCAGATACGCAGTATTTT.